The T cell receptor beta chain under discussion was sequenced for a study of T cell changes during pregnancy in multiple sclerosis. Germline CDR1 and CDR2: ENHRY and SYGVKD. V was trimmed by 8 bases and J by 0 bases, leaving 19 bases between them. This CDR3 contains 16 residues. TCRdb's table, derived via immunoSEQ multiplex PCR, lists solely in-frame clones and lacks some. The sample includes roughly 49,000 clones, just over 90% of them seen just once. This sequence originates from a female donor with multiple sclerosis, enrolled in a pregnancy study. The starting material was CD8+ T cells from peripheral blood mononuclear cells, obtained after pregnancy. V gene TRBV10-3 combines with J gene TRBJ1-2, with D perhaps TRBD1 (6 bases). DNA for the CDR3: TGTGCCATCTTCACTCCGGGACAAGGCCCTAACTATGGCTACACCTTC. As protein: CAIFTPGQGPNYGYTF.